A single sample is the source of the 25 T cell receptor beta chains below, sequenced in a study of blood T cell repertoires in COVID-19. Libraries were prepared by immunoSEQ multiplex PCR; TCRdb keeps only in-frame clonotypes and omits some of them. The repertoire consists of about 250,000 clones, with about nine tenths occurring once and the leading ten covering approximately 1.7%. The specimen sequenced was PBMCs or T cells enriched from blood (not recorded which). Every receptor here comes from a middle-aged man who had recovered from COVID-19.

This clone was detected a few times. The chain joins TRBV5-1 to TRBJ1-4, with D possibly being TRBD1 (5 bases). The CDR3 is made up of 14 amino acids. Deletions cut 0 bases from V and 5 bases from J, with 8 bases between. The V gene's germline CDR1 is SGHRS and CDR2 YFSETQ. CDR3 region: CASSLDGGNEKLFF. Written as DNA, the CDR3 is TGCGCCAGCAGCTTGGACGGGGGAAATGAAAAACTGTTTTTT.

V usage is TRBV9 and J usage is TRBJ2-1; D is undetermined. V lost 0 bases and J 0 bases, leaving 10 bases between the germline ends. Germline V CDR1 and CDR2: SGDLS, YYNGEE. The CDR3 spans 16 residues. CDR3: CASSVGGSHSYNEQFF. In nucleotides, the CDR3 is TGTGCCAGCAGCGTAGGCGGCTCCCACTCCTACAATGAGCAGTTCTTC. Full variable domain (remainder filled in from reference TRBV9 and TRBJ2-1): DSGVTQTPKHLITATGQRVTLRCSPRSGDLSVYWYQQSLDQGLQFLIQYYNGEERAKGNILERFSAQQFPDLHSELNLSSLELGDSALYFCASSVGGSHSYNEQFFGPGTRLTVL.

This clone appeared a single time. The chain uses TRBV6-2 or TRBV6-3 and TRBJ2-7, with 9 bases lining up with TRBD1. The trim removed 0 bases at V and 6 bases at J, leaving 9 bases unmatched. The CDR3 loop spans 16 amino acids. Germline assignment: CDR1 MNHEY and CDR2 SVGEGT. CDR3 loop: CASSYSWTGATGEQYF. CDR3 in DNA: TGTGCCAGCAGTTACTCTTGGACAGGGGCGACGGGCGAGCAGTACTTC.

The V call is TRBV5-1, the J call TRBJ1-2; 10 nucleotides agree with TRBD1. Germline V lookup: CDR1 SGHRS, CDR2 YFSETQ. Trimming took 4 bases from V and 4 from J; bases not matched to a gene: 7. This CDR3 is 15 amino acids long. The CDR3: CASSLDRGQVYGYTF. The CDR3 DNA reads as TGCGCCAGCAGCCTTGACAGGGGGCAGGTCTATGGCTACACCTTC.

The chain recombines TRBV9 with TRBJ2-7; a weak D match, TRBD2 (5 bases). Germline V CDR1 and CDR2: SGDLS, YYNGEE. The CDR3 spans 15 residues. V was shortened by 6 bases and J by 6 bases, with 22 bases between the two germline ends. DNA of the CDR3: TGTGCCAGCACAGAGGAGGCGGCCCCCCTACGCGAGCAGTACTTC. Residues: CASTEEAAPLREQYF.

The chain is built from TRBV5-6 and TRBJ1-1, with 9 nucleotides matching TRBD1. CDR1 SGHDT and CDR2 YYEEEE come from the germline V gene. The CDR3 runs 15 residues. Unmatched junction bases numbered 8, after V lost 4 bases and J lost 4 bases. The CDR3 sequence is CASSPRTGEFTEAFF. In DNA form, the CDR3 reads TGTGCCAGCAGCCCTCGGACAGGGGAGTTCACTGAAGCTTTCTTT.

This chain joins TRBV6-5 and TRBJ1-2, with 12 bases fitting TRBD1. Germline CDR1 is MNHEY and CDR2 is SVGAGI. This CDR3 is 14 amino acids long. Losses at the gene ends were 7 bases for V and 7 bases for J; bases not matched to a gene: 7. The CDR3 DNA sequence: TGTGCCAGCACCCGGGACAGGGGGCAAGGTGGCTACACCTTC. Translated, it gives CASTRDRGQGGYTF.

The chain recombines TRBV15 with TRBJ1-1; 8 bases are shared with TRBD1. Germline lookup yields CDR1 LNHNV and CDR2 YYDKDF (reference sequence). V was clipped by 1 base and J by 2 bases; unmatched bases: 12. This CDR3 comprises 18 residues. CDR3 bases: TGTGCCACCAGCAGAGCAGGGACAGGATGGGGGCCCAACACTGAAGCTTTCTTT. This codes for CATSRAGTGWGPNTEAFF.

The rearrangement uses TRBV23-1 and TRBJ1-1; 8 nucleotides agree with TRBD1. TRBV23-1 is classed as an ORF, of uncertain function. Germline trimming cut 4 bases from V and 4 bases from J; bases unmatched to any gene: 8. The length of the CDR3 is 15 residues. CDR3 nucleotides: TGCGCCAGCAGTCTAGTAGCAGGGGGCTCCACTGAAGCTTTCTTT. It translates to CASSLVAGGSTEAFF.

The CDR3, as DNA: TGTGCCAGCAGCTTAGACGGGGGGGACGGCTCCTACAATGAGCAGTTCTTC. Translating gives CASSLDGGDGSYNEQFF. The chain recombines TRBV7-3 with TRBJ2-1; 8 bases line up with TRBD2. J gave up 0 bases and V 2 bases, and 6 bases lay outside the gene matches. The CDR3 sequence is 17 residues long. CDR1 and CDR2 from the germline V gene are SGHTA and FQGTGA. Filled out from reference TRBV7-3 and TRBJ2-1, the complete variable domain reads GAGVSQTPSNKVTEKGKYVELRCDPISGHTALYWYRQSLGQGPEFLIYFQGTGAADDSGLPNDRFFAVRPEGSVSTLKIQRTERGDSAVYLCASSLDGGDGSYNEQFFGPGTRLTVL.

The CDR3 DNA sequence: TGTGCCAGCAGTTTAGGGGGCATTAGCTATGGCTACACCTTC. This sequence encodes CASSLGGISYGYTF. The genes are TRBV28 and TRBJ1-2, with D possibly matching TRBD1 (6 bases). Trimming stripped 2 bases from V and 4 bases from J, with 11 bases between. The CDR3 loop spans 14 amino acids. Looked up from germline, CDR1 is MDHEN and CDR2 is SYDVKM.

The CDR3 protein is CASSVAGQGGGQPQHF. CDR3 DNA sequence: TGTGCCAGCTCAGTCGCCGGACAGGGTGGGGGGCAGCCCCAGCATTTT. This sequence joins TRBV18 and TRBJ1-5, with 8 bases aligning to TRBD1. This CDR3 is 16 amino acids long. Losses at the gene ends were 5 bases for V and 7 bases for J; bases not matched to a gene: 13. CDR1 KGHSH and CDR2 LQKENI come from the germline V gene.

CDR3 sequence: CASSVRRQGMWSTEAFF. CDR3 nucleotides: TGTGCCAGCAGTGTACGAAGGCAGGGAATGTGGAGCACTGAAGCTTTCTTT. The chain joins TRBV2 to TRBJ1-1; D possibly corresponds to TRBD1 (5 bases). V was shortened by 4 bases and J by 4 bases, with 22 bases between the two germline ends. The CDR3 totals 17 residues. Germline V lookup: CDR1 SNHLY, CDR2 FYNNEI.

J is TRBJ2-7 and V is TRBV10-3; 9 bases line up with TRBD1. CDR3 size: 15 residues. The V segment lost 5 bases and the J segment 2 bases; nucleotides outside the gene matches: 7. Germline lookup yields CDR1 ENHRY and CDR2 SYGVKD. The CDR3 nucleotides are TGTGCCATCAGTACCGGGGGGACAGGGACCTACGAGCAGTACTTC. As protein: CAISTGGTGTYEQYF.

This sequence joins TRBV27 and TRBJ1-2; D unclear. CDR1 and CDR2 (germline): MNHEY, SMNVEV (reference sequence). The CDR3 spans 15 residues. V lost 5 bases to trimming and J lost 0 bases, with 13 bases between them. The CDR3 reads CASSPLLTANYGYTF. In DNA, the CDR3 is TGTGCCAGCAGTCCACTTTTAACCGCTAACTATGGCTACACCTTC.

The V gene is TRBV15, the J gene TRBJ2-5, with TRBD2 as a possible D gene (5 bases). V lost 1 base, J lost 5 bases, and 14 bases lay in between. The CDR3 length is 15 residues. Per the germline V gene, CDR1 is LNHNV and CDR2 is YYDKDF (reference sequence). CDR3 nucleotides: TGTGCCACCAGCAGAGGTGGGAGCAGGCGTGAGACCCAGTACTTC. Protein product: CATSRGGSRRETQYF. The variable domain in full, completed from reference TRBV15 and TRBJ2-5, reads DAMVIQNPRYQVTQFGKPVTLSCSQTLNHNVMYWYQQKSSQAPKLLFHYYDKDFNNEADTPDNFQSRRPNTSFCFLDIRSPGLGDTAMYLCATSRGGSRRETQYFGPGTRLLVL.

The chain joins TRBV5-8 to TRBJ2-7; no clear D gene. Trimming pared 3 bases from V and 2 bases from J, leaving 6 bases between. The CDR3 consists of 12 residues. Per the germline V gene, CDR1 is SGHTS and CDR2 is YDEGEE. The CDR3 loop is CASSSRAYEQYF. The CDR3 region has the DNA TGTGCCAGCAGCTCCCGGGCCTACGAGCAGTACTTC.

This clone was recorded a few times. The chain employs TRBV29-1 and TRBJ2-3; 10 bases align to TRBD1. Germline V CDR1 and CDR2: SQVTM, ANQGSEA. The CDR3 extends over 14 amino acids. V lost 1 base to trimming and J lost 3 bases; unmatched junction nucleotides: 1. The CDR3 is CSVEGDRGTDTQYF. Written as DNA, the CDR3 is TGCAGCGTTGAAGGGGACAGGGGTACAGATACGCAGTATTTT.

The V and J genes are TRBV3-1 (or the pseudogene TRBV3-2) and TRBJ1-6, with TRBD1 matching 9 bases. V was pared by 2 bases and J by 10 bases, with 6 bases of the junction left unmatched. Germline V gene sequence: CDR1 LGHDT, CDR2 YNNKEL (reference sequence). This CDR3 region has 15 residues. CDR3 sequence (DNA): TGTGCCAGCAGCCAAATGACAGGGGGTGGGTCACCCCTCCACTTT. It translates to CASSQMTGGGSPLHF.

V gene TRBV7-2 combines with J gene TRBJ2-7, with 9 positions matching TRBD2. The CDR3 sequence is 16 residues long. J gave up 2 bases and V 5 bases, and 10 bases lay outside the gene matches. CDR1 SGHTA and CDR2 FQGNSA come from the germline V gene. The CDR3 DNA sequence: TGTGCCAGCAGCCATGGACTAGCGCAAAGGGCCTACGAGCAGTACTTC. Amino acid sequence: CASSHGLAQRAYEQYF.

The sample holds a few counts of this clone. The chain uses TRBV11-2 and TRBJ1-3; D perhaps matches TRBD1 (6 bases). From germline, CDR1 is SGHAT and CDR2 FQNNGV. The V end was cut by 1 base, the J end by 2 bases, with 9 bases between. This CDR3 is 15 amino acids long. The DNA for the CDR3 is TGTGCCAGCAGCTTAGGCGGGGGCACTGGAAACACCATATATTTT. Translating it yields CASSLGGGTGNTIYF.

The chain has TRBV27 and TRBJ2-1; the D gene is possibly TRBD2 (5 bases). Germline-derived CDR1 and CDR2 are MNHEY and SMNVEV (reference sequence). The germline V and J ends were trimmed by 8 bases and 5 bases, with 25 bases remaining between them. The CDR3 contains 17 residues. CDR3 amino acids: CASSLLAWSGGDNEQFF. The CDR3 DNA reads TGTGCCAGCTCCCTGCTGGCGTGGTCAGGAGGCGACAATGAGCAGTTCTTC.

The chain links TRBV28 to TRBJ2-3, with 16 positions matching TRBD2. The CDR3 is made up of 18 amino acids. The junction had 8 bases not matched to a gene; V was cut back by 7 bases and J by 1 base. Germline assignment: CDR1 MDHEN and CDR2 SYDVKM. CDR3 sequence reads: CASKGLAGGSVGTDTQYF. CDR3 bases: TGTGCCAGCAAGGGACTAGCGGGAGGGAGCGTTGGCACAGATACGCAGTATTTT.

The CDR3 region has the DNA TGTGCCAGCAGTTACGCTTTGGGGGGATCACCCCTCCACTTT. It specifies CASSYALGGSPLHF. The chain uses TRBV6-2 or TRBV6-3 and TRBJ1-6; tentatively, D is TRBD1 (5 bases). Trimming cost V 2 bases and J 10 bases, with 12 bases left between them. Germline CDR1 reads MNHEY; CDR2 reads SVGEGT. This CDR3 is built from 14 residues.

This clone was recorded only once. The chain has TRBV9 and TRBJ2-2, with 8 bases lining up with TRBD1. Germline trimming cut 2 bases from V and 3 bases from J; bases unmatched to any gene: 6. The CDR3 contains 16 residues. Per germline, CDR1 SGDLS and CDR2 YYNGEE. Here the CDR3 DNA reads TGTGCCAGCAGCGTCAAGGCAGGGGGCTACACCGGGGAGCTGTTTTTT. Its protein product is CASSVKAGGYTGELFF.